This is a list of T cell receptor beta chains from one sample in a study of T-cell memory formation after mild COVID-19. TCRdb re-derived calls from the 5' RACE reads in MiXCR, one entry per CDR3 protein. The table lists about 560,000 distinct CDR3 sequences, more than 15% of them singletons. The sample comprised PBMCs or a T cell subset sorted from them (not recorded which). The receptors shown here come from an adult woman who had mild COVID-19 (a few samples of this study predate the infection). Cell type and time point are not known. Each CDR3 is given without its conserved first and last residue.

J: TRBJ2-1; V: TRBV12-3/TRBV12-4; CDR3: ASSLHLGVEQF
J: TRBJ2-5; V: TRBV12-3/TRBV12-4; CDR3: ASSDQGSQQTQY
J: TRBJ2-1; V: TRBV29-1; CDR3: SVEGLSDRGYNEQF
J: TRBJ1-2; V: TRBV3-1; CDR3: ASSLGQGYYGYT
J: TRBJ1-6; V: TRBV4-1; CDR3: ASSLGQTERGSPLH
J: TRBJ1-2; V: TRBV20-1; CDR3: SAPDRIGYT
J: TRBJ2-5; V: TRBV30; CDR3: AWSGIQETQY
J: TRBJ2-7; V: TRBV7-9; CDR3: ASSVVSGQPPGEQY
J: TRBJ2-3; V: TRBV12-3/TRBV12-4; CDR3: ASSFGTSGRTDTQY
J: TRBJ1-2; V: TRBV7-9; CDR3: ASSLAGTGGYT
J: TRBJ2-2; V: TRBV29-1; CDR3: SVDDREESTGELF
J: TRBJ2-7; V: TRBV10-2; CDR3: ASSEYRARYEQY
J: TRBJ2-5; V: TRBV7-8; CDR3: ASSPLGPKETQY
J: TRBJ1-5; V: TRBV27; CDR3: ASRPGLTGGQPQH
J: TRBJ2-1; V: TRBV9; CDR3: ASGGGYTNEQF
J: TRBJ1-1; V: TRBV29-1; CDR3: SVDRPEGRSNTEAF
J: TRBJ1-4; V: TRBV29-1; CDR3: SVVTGGRGEKLF
J: TRBJ2-3; V: TRBV9; CDR3: ASSGTNGDTQY
J: TRBJ2-7; V: TRBV20-1; CDR3: SARDSRGRSQEQY
J: TRBJ2-7; V: TRBV6-2/TRBV6-3; CDR3: ASSYPPSGLASYEQY
J: TRBJ2-7; V: TRBV7-9; CDR3: ASRGWTGVDEQY
J: TRBJ2-1; V: TRBV7-9; CDR3: ASSKLEEQF
J: TRBJ2-7; V: TRBV5-1; CDR3: ASSLRQWGAPPYEQY
J: TRBJ2-2; V: TRBV5-1; CDR3: ASSDGYTGELF
J: TRBJ1-2; V: TRBV6-1; CDR3: ASSEQLTYGYT
J: TRBJ2-3; V: TRBV4-3; CDR3: ASSARVEAGRDTQY
J: TRBJ1-5; V: TRBV20-1; CDR3: SARGGQVNQPQH
J: TRBJ2-5; V: TRBV7-9; CDR3: ASITGGVRETQY
J: TRBJ2-7; V: TRBV24-1; CDR3: ATSAPQGSLGQY
J: TRBJ2-7; V: TRBV10-1; CDR3: ASSEPGQGEGTYEQY
J: TRBJ2-3; V: TRBV2; CDR3: ASRIDRSDTQY
J: TRBJ1-1; V: TRBV4-1; CDR3: ASRLSGRVNTEAF
J: TRBJ1-5; V: TRBV5-6; CDR3: ASSLGTAAFNQPQH
J: TRBJ2-3; V: TRBV5-1; CDR3: ASSSTGTGTYTQY
J: TRBJ1-1; V: TRBV20-1; CDR3: SASYARQGGTEAF
J: TRBJ2-2; V: TRBV7-2; CDR3: ASCVGGPPTGELF
J: TRBJ1-1; V: TRBV5-1; CDR3: ASSLEGNTEAF
J: TRBJ1-5; V: TRBV24-1; CDR3: ATSPGGGNQPQH
J: TRBJ1-1; V: TRBV4-3; CDR3: ASTQEEGGLLNTEAF
J: TRBJ2-7; V: TRBV27; CDR3: ASSLYSSYEQY
J: TRBJ2-5; V: TRBV3-2; CDR3: ASSQDRRTSGSLLEETQY
J: TRBJ2-4; V: TRBV12-3/TRBV12-4; CDR3: ASSLRVGTSGVQTEAKNIQY
J: TRBJ1-2; V: TRBV14; CDR3: ASSQVGTGYGYT
J: TRBJ2-7; V: TRBV6-5; CDR3: ASSYAATYEQY
J: TRBJ1-1; V: TRBV30; CDR3: AWQAWKAANTEAF
J: TRBJ2-5; V: TRBV4-1; CDR3: ASSQGVRGAQY
J: TRBJ2-7; V: TRBV7-9; CDR3: ASSQPGGEQY
J: TRBJ1-2; V: TRBV5-1; CDR3: ASSLEGEGQGGYGYT
J: TRBJ1-2; V: TRBV29-1; CDR3: SVVAGYLNGYT
J: TRBJ2-2; V: TRBV6-6; CDR3: ASSPGGLVEGTGELF
J: TRBJ2-7; V: TRBV12-3/TRBV12-4; CDR3: ASSLIGSVDEQY
J: TRBJ2-5; V: TRBV6-6; CDR3: AIAPNPGTGKETQY
J: TRBJ2-7; V: TRBV24-1; CDR3: ATDLLGGYYSYEQY
J: TRBJ1-2; V: TRBV12-3/TRBV12-4; CDR3: ASSRTAHGDGYT
J: TRBJ2-4; V: TRBV20-1; CDR3: SASTRPTGNIQY
J: TRBJ2-2; V: TRBV5-1; CDR3: ASSLMQAGAGELF
J: TRBJ2-5; V: TRBV11-2; CDR3: ASSLAGGGLWETQY
J: TRBJ2-5; V: TRBV5-5; CDR3: ASSRPGTETQY
J: TRBJ2-1; V: TRBV29-1; CDR3: SVEDPLESLVYNEQF
J: TRBJ2-6; V: TRBV5-1; CDR3: ASSPQGTGANVLT